This T cell receptor beta chain was documented in a study of OX40 agonist ivuxolimab in advanced cancers. Describing the broader study: Ivuxolimab was an agonistic, fully human IgG2 monoclonal antibody directed against OX40 (CD134), a costimulatory receptor. Intravenous ivuxolimab was administered to patients every 2 weeks at six dose levels: 0.01, 0.1, 0.3, 1.5, 3 and 10 mg/kg. Of the 50 to 55 patients in dose escalation, about 20 had hepatocellular carcinoma, some 15 had melanoma, 9 had renal cell carcinoma and 9 had head and neck cancer. A male proportion of almost 85% and a mean age of approximately 61 years, ranging from 23 to 79, were recorded for the dose-escalation cohort. Prior anti-PD-1, anti-PD-L1 or anti-CTLA-4 therapy was permitted, and checkpoint inhibitors had been received by about 37% of dose-escalation patients. Partial responses occurred in three dose-escalation patients, of whom one had hepatocellular carcinoma and two had cutaneous melanoma. The purpose of peripheral TCRbeta sequencing was to test whether ivuxolimab changed TCR sequence diversity and led to clonal T-cell expansion. The paper reports the monotherapy dose-escalation portion (N of about 47 patients) of the phase I ivuxolimab trial.

The trial excluded patients who had a history of autoimmune disease or were on systemic immunosuppression. Peripheral blood for TCR sequencing was drawn from every dose cohort at baseline, at cycle 4 day 1 and at cycle 7 day 1. The samples were taken from a phase I, first-in-human, multicenter, open-label dose-escalation trial of ivuxolimab. Adults with locally advanced or metastatic melanoma, renal cell, hepatocellular, or head and neck squamous cell carcinoma were enrolled in the trial. Before TCR sequencing, CD4+ T cells and CD8+ T cells were sorted from peripheral blood as separate populations. Remarks on this clone: Its antigen remains undetermined. One base away there is no much larger clone; base qualities are not given.

From the cysteine through the phenylalanine, the CDR3 covers 13 amino acids. The DNA shown is the 39-base CDR3, in frame from base 1. The germline V gene provides CDR1 SGHRS and CDR2 YFSETQ. V loses 1 base of germline sequence and J loses 6 bases, and the interval between the two ends is 11 bases. Genomic DNA was extracted from sorted cells for sequencing of the TCRbeta CDR3 region. The immunoSEQ Assay was used for sequencing of TCRbeta CDR3 regions. As stored in TCRdb, this immuneACCESS dataset retains in-frame rearrangements with V and J assigned. A fraction of the clones does not appear; measured against another copy, unresolved V genes explain less than half of the discrepancy, and the remainder lacks a known reason. The sample table shows fewer than 95,000 clones, and 85% are seen once. Roughly 0.66% of the sample comes from the top ten. What the authors observed across the whole study: On average, CD8+ T cells showed more expanded clones than CD4+ T cells after ivuxolimab. The antigen specificity of the peripheral T cells that underwent clonal expansion was not determined. In the 0.1-3.0 mg/kg groups, partial responders had among the lowest normalized peripheral clonal expansion, particularly in CD8+ T cells. Low levels of normalized T-cell clonal expansion were also seen in some nonresponding patients. At doses of 0.1 to 3.0 mg/kg, clonal expansion of both CD4+ and CD8+ blood T cells was observed from baseline to week 6.

The source is an adult with an advanced solid tumor such as melanoma, head and neck, liver or kidney cancer. This chain joins TRBV5-1 to TRBJ2-7; TRBD2 is a possible D gene, resting on 5 matching bases. The source material was CD4+ or CD8+ T cells sorted from blood, sampled in a trial of the OX40 agonist ivuxolimab. Here the CDR3 is given as CASSLTGNVEQYF. In nucleotides, the sequence is TGCGCCAGCAGCTTGACCGGGAACGTCGAGCAGTACTTC.